This T cell receptor beta chain derives from a study of T-cell reconstitution after alpha-beta-depleted transplantation in children. This sample's TCRbeta library carried unique molecular identifier barcodes. TCRdb itself ran the PCR reads through MiXCR, one entry per CDR3 protein. The sample has 200,000 to 250,000 distinct CDR3 sequences, 8% to 10% seen once. This clonotype has just a few counts. Trimming cost V 6 bases and J 6 bases, with 15 bases left between them. The length of the CDR3 is 15 residues. This sequence originates from a human donor who donated a stem cell graft to a child with acute lymphoblastic leukemia. This sequence joins TRBV12-3 or TRBV12-4 and TRBJ2-6; tentative D call: TRBD2 (5 bases). This material consisted of PBMCs from the stem cell graft donor, taken from the stem cell graft. The CDR3 bases are TGTGCCAGCAGGCGGACTGTACGTGTGGCCAACGTCCTGACTTTC. Its translation is CASRRTVRVANVLTF.